This T cell receptor (beta chain) is from a study of blood T cells in healthy people across ages. This CDR3 is 15 amino acids long. With V trimmed by 0 bases and J by 7 bases, 10 bases remained unmatched. The V gene's germline CDR1 is DFQATT and CDR2 SNEGSKA (reference sequence). A second 7 to 11 cycle PCR used barcoded and J-beta primers. In TCRdb, the 5' RACE reads were re-called with MiXCR into one record per CDR3 protein. In the table there are about 1.1 million distinct CDR3 sequences, around two fifths of which are singletons. This clonotype was observed a few times. Material for sequencing was blood. This chain joins TRBV20-1 and TRBJ1-2, with TRBD1 identical over 8 bases. This TCR was sampled from a man between 18 and 29 years old in good health. The CDR3 region is CSARDRQGKSRGYTF. The CDR3 nucleotides are TGCAGTGCTAGAGATCGACAGGGGAAAAGCCGTGGCTACACCTTC.